A selection of T cell receptor beta chains follows, all from one sample in a study of T cell responses to AZD1222 COVID-19 vaccine. Sequenced by immunoSEQ multiplex PCR; TCRdb stores in-frame clones only, minus some. This sample has fewer than 200,000 clones, with 85% to 90% found just once. The sample in question was peripheral blood, obtained 28 days after the second dose of the MenACWY control vaccine. These receptors all stem from an adult who received the MenACWY meningococcal vaccine as a control. Both conserved end residues are part of each CDR3. Each record gives: V gene, D gene, J gene, clone size, CDR3 protein, CDR3 DNA. The D gene is left open where the match is weak. Clone size is shown for a subset of rows, as once, few, many or a class of expanded clone.

V: TRBV28; D: NA; J: TRBJ1-1; size: NA; CDR3: CASSPRTGTAFF; DNA: TGTGCCAGCAGTCCTCGGACCGGGACCGCTTTCTTT
V: TRBV6-5; D: NA; J: TRBJ1-5; size: NA; CDR3: CASSWGPDQPQHF; DNA: TGTGCCAGCAGTTGGGGGCCGGATCAGCCCCAGCATTTT
V: TRBV12-3/TRBV12-4; D: NA; J: TRBJ1-5; size: NA; CDR3: CASRSYSNQPQHF; DNA: TGTGCCAGCAGATCTTATAGCAATCAGCCCCAGCATTTT
V: TRBV28; D: NA; J: TRBJ1-4; size: NA; CDR3: CASSSGYLSPMGYEKLFF; DNA: TGTGCCAGCAGTTCGGGGTACCTCAGCCCAATGGGTTATGAAAAACTGTTTTTT
V: TRBV20-1; D: NA; J: TRBJ2-1; size: NA; CDR3: CSARSYNEQFF; DNA: TGCAGTGCTAGGAGTTACAATGAGCAGTTCTTC
V: TRBV28; D: TRBD2; J: TRBJ2-3; size: NA; CDR3: CASWWREKGDTQYF; DNA: TGTGCCAGCTGGTGGCGGGAGAAGGGAGATACGCAGTATTTT
V: TRBV2; D: TRBD2; J: TRBJ2-2; size: NA; CDR3: CASRLAGVQTGELFF; DNA: TGTGCCAGCAGGCTAGCGGGAGTCCAAACCGGGGAGCTGTTTTTT
V: TRBV27; D: NA; J: TRBJ1-1; size: NA; CDR3: CASSQGSTEAFF; DNA: TGTGCCAGCAGTCAGGGTAGCACTGAAGCTTTCTTT
V: TRBV9; D: NA; J: TRBJ1-6; size: NA; CDR3: CASSADSNSSPLHF; DNA: TGTGCCAGCAGCGCAGACAGTAATTCTTCACCCCTCCACTTT
V: TRBV30; D: NA; J: TRBJ1-6; size: NA; CDR3: CAWSPGHSYNSPLHF; DNA: TGTGCCTGGAGTCCGGGGCACTCCTATAATTCACCCCTCCACTTT
V: TRBV10-3; D: TRBD2; J: TRBJ2-1; size: NA; CDR3: CATGSGTLNEQFF; DNA: TGTGCCACCGGTAGCGGGACCCTCAATGAGCAGTTCTTC
V: TRBV3-1/TRBV3-2; D: NA; J: TRBJ1-5; size: NA; CDR3: CASSQDGGHNQPQHF; DNA: TGTGCCAGCAGCCAAGATGGAGGCCACAATCAGCCCCAGCATTTT
V: TRBV6-5; D: NA; J: TRBJ1-3; size: NA; CDR3: CASSLRTAGNTIYF; DNA: TGTGCCAGCAGTCTCCGAACAGCTGGAAACACCATATATTTT
V: TRBV28; D: NA; J: TRBJ2-1; size: NA; CDR3: CASSMNNEQFF; DNA: TGTGCCAGCAGTATGAACAATGAGCAGTTCTTC
V: TRBV9; D: NA; J: TRBJ1-1; size: NA; CDR3: CASSVEGLNTEAFF; DNA: TGTGCCAGCAGCGTTGAGGGGTTGAACACTGAAGCTTTCTTT
V: TRBV30; D: NA; J: TRBJ1-2; size: NA; CDR3: CAWRVEGYTF; DNA: TGTGCCTGGAGGGTGGAGGGCTACACCTTC
V: TRBV19; D: NA; J: TRBJ1-1; size: NA; CDR3: CASKLVTNTEAFF; DNA: TGTGCCAGTAAACTCGTGACGAACACTGAAGCTTTCTTT
V: TRBV7-2; D: NA; J: TRBJ1-2; size: NA; CDR3: CASSLGRPGTYYGYTF; DNA: TGTGCCAGCAGCTTAGGGCGTCCCGGGACGTACTATGGCTACACCTTC
V: TRBV30; D: NA; J: TRBJ2-3; size: NA; CDR3: CACAWVGETTDTQYF; DNA: TGTGCCTGCGCGTGGGTCGGGGAAACGACAGATACGCAGTATTTT
V: TRBV6-5; D: TRBD1; J: TRBJ1-1; size: NA; CDR3: CASSRQGNTEAFF; DNA: TGTGCCAGCAGCCGACAGGGGAACACTGAAGCTTTCTTT
V: TRBV5-4; D: NA; J: TRBJ2-7; size: NA; CDR3: CASSPGQNPPLYEQYF; DNA: TGTGCCAGCAGCCCAGGACAGAATCCCCCCCTCTACGAGCAGTACTTC
V: TRBV3-1/TRBV3-2; D: NA; J: TRBJ2-2; size: NA; CDR3: CASSYALRGELFF; DNA: TGTGCCAGCAGCTACGCACTCCGCGGGGAGCTGTTTTTT
V: TRBV4-2; D: NA; J: TRBJ2-7; size: NA; CDR3: CASSPSKDNLYEQYF; DNA: TGTGCCAGCAGCCCTTCGAAGGACAATCTCTACGAGCAGTACTTC
V: TRBV28; D: TRBD2; J: TRBJ2-5; size: once; CDR3: CASIRGGRNAQETQYF; DNA: TGTGCCAGCATCCGCGGCGGGAGGAATGCCCAAGAGACCCAGTACTTC
V: TRBV5-4; D: TRBD1; J: TRBJ1-2; size: NA; CDR3: CASSLQGADGYTF; DNA: TGTGCCAGCAGCTTACAGGGGGCGGATGGCTACACCTTC
V: TRBV3-1/TRBV3-2; D: NA; J: TRBJ1-5; size: NA; CDR3: CASSQGGNQPQHF; DNA: TGTGCCAGCAGCCAAGGTGGCAATCAGCCCCAGCATTTT